These T cell receptor beta chains were read from a single sample in a study of blood T cell repertoires in COVID-19. Generated by immunoSEQ multiplex PCR, the TCRdb table keeps only in-frame clones and is missing some. The sample comprises around 150,000 clones, roughly 87% of which are singletons, and about 4.6% rests with the top ten. Sequenced input: peripheral blood. Receptors were obtained from a woman in her fifties or sixties with active or convalescent COVID-19. The CDR3 runs from the conserved cysteine through the conserved F or W. D genes are given only for firm matches. Clone size is not always given. Where it is, it says once, few, many or a class for expanded clones.

TRBJ2-7 - 16 TRBD2 TRBV6-2/TRBV6-3 CASSYDSGGAGYEQYF TGTGCCAGCAGTTACGATAGCGGGGGCGCGGGTTACGAGCAGTACTTC
TRBJ1-5 - 17 - TRBV19 CASSIEGGAGINQPQHF TGTGCCAGTAGTATAGAGGGGGGAGCAGGGATCAATCAGCCCCAGCATTTT
TRBJ2-7 - 14 - TRBV4-3 CASSTARVNGEQYF TGCGCCAGCAGCACCGCCAGGGTAAACGGCGAGCAGTACTTC
TRBJ1-1 few 14 - TRBV7-9 CASSSGRGLPEAFF TGTGCCAGCAGCTCAGGGAGGGGACTACCCGAAGCTTTCTTT
TRBJ2-3 once 14 - TRBV2 CASSLGSHTDTQYF TGTGCCAGCAGCTTGGGTAGCCACACAGATACGCAGTATTTT
TRBJ2-5 - 15 TRBD2 TRBV12-5 CASGLGLAEQETQYF TGTGCTAGTGGCCTGGGACTAGCGGAACAAGAGACCCAGTACTTC
TRBJ2-2 - 18 TRBD1 TRBV19 CASSIRDRGRINTGELFF TGTGCCAGTAGTATAAGGGACAGGGGGCGGATTAACACCGGGGAGCTGTTTTTT
TRBJ1-1 once 15 - TRBV19 CASSRSNSLNTEAFF TGTGCCAGTAGTAGAAGCAACTCTTTGAACACTGAAGCTTTCTTT
TRBJ2-1 few 14 - TRBV5-4 CASSLGERVNEQFF TGTGCCAGCAGCTTGGGGGAGCGGGTCAATGAGCAGTTCTTC
TRBJ2-5 - 15 TRBD2 TRBV27 CASRSGLGVLETQYF TGTGCCAGCCGATCGGGACTAGGAGTATTGGAGACCCAGTACTTC
TRBJ2-7 once 16 TRBD2 TRBV11-2 CASSPGTSGGSYEQYF TGTGCCAGCAGCCCAGGGACTAGCGGGGGCTCCTACGAGCAGTACTTC
TRBJ1-1 - 14 - TRBV30 CAWSTAGGITEAFF TGTGCCTGGAGTACAGCGGGGGGCATCACTGAAGCTTTCTTT
TRBJ1-4 - 18 - TRBV7-9 CASSPRGQGLATNEKLFF TGTGCCAGCAGCCCCCGTGGGCAGGGTTTAGCAACTAATGAAAAACTGTTTTTT
TRBJ2-5 - 18 TRBD2 TRBV19 CASSTGLAGGLYQETQYF TGTGCCAGTAGTACGGGACTAGCGGGGGGGCTGTACCAAGAGACCCAGTACTTC
TRBJ2-7 - 13 - TRBV7-9 CASSTDSNYEQYF TGTGCCAGCAGCACGGACAGCAACTACGAGCAGTACTTC